This T cell receptor beta chain came from a study of technical replicates of blood from several donors. Germline CDR1 is MGHDK and CDR2 is SYGVNS. The CDR3 has 17 residues. V was pared by 3 bases and J by 5 bases, with 22 bases between. This clone was counted once. Sequencing used immunoSEQ multiplex PCR; TCRdb keeps in-frame clones, though not all of them. Seen here are over 90,000 clones, about 95% observed once, and the top ten hold about 0.36%. The chain links TRBV25-1 to TRBJ2-5; maybe TRBD2 (7 bases). The clonotype originates from a human donor in good health. Sequencing was done on a sample of T cells isolated from PBMCs. CDR3 protein: CASSDYLDRRGLETQYF. The CDR3 region has the DNA TGTGCCAGCAGTGATTACCTCGACAGGCGGGGGTTGGAGACCCAGTACTTC.